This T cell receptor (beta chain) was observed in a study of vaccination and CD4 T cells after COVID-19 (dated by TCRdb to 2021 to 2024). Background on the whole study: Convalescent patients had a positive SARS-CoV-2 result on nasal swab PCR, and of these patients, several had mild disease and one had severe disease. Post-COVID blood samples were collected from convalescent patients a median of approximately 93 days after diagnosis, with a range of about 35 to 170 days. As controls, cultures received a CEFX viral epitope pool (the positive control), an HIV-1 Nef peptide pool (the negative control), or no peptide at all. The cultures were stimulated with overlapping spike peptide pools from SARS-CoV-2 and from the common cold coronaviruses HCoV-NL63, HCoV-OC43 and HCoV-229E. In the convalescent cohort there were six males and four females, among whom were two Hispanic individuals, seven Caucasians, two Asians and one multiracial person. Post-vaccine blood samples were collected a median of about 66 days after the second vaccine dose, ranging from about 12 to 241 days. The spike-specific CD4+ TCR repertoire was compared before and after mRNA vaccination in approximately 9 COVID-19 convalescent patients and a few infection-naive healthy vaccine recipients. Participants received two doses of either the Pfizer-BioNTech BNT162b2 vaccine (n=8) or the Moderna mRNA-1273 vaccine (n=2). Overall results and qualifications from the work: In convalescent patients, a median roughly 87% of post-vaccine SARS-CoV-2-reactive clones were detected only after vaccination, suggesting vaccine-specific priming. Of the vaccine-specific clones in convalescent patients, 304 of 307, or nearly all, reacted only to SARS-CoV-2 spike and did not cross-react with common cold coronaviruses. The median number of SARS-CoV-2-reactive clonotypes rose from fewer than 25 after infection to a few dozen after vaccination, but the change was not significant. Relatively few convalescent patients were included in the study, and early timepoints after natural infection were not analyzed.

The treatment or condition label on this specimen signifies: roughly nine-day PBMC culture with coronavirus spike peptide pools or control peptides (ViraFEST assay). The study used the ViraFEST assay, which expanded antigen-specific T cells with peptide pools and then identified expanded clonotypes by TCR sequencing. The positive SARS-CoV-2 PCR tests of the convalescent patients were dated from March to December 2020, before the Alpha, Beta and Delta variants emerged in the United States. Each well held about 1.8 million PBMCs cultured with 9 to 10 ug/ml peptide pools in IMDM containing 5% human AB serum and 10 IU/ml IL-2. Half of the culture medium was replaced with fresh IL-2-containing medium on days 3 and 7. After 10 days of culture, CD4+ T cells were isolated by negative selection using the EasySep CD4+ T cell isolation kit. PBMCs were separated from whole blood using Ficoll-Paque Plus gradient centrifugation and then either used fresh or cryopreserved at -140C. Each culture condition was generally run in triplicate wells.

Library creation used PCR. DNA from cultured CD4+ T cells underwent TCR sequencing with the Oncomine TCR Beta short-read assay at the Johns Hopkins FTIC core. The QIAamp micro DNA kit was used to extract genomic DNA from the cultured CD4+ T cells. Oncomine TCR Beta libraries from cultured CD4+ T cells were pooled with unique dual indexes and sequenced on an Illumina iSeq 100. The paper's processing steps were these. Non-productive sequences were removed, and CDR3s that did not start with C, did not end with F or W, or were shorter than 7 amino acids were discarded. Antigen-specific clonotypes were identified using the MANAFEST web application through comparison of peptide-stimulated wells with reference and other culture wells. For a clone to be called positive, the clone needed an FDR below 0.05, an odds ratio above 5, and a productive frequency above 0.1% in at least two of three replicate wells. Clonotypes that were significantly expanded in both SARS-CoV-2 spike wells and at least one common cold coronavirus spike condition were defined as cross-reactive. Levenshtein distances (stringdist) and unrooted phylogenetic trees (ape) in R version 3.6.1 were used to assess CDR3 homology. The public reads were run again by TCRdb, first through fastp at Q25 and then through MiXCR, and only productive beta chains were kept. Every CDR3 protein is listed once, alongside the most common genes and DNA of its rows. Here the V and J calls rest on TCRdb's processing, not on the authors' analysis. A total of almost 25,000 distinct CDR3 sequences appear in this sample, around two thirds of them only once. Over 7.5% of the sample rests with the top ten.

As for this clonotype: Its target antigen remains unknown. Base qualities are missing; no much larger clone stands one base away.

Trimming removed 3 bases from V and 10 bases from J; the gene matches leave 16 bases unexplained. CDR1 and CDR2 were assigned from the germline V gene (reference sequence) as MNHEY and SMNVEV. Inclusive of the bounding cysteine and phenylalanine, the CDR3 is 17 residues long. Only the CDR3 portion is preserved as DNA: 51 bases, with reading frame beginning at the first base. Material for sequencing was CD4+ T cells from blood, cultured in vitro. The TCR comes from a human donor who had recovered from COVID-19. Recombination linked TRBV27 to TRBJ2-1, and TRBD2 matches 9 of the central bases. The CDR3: CASSLPPKAGGGREQFF. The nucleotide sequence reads TGTGCCAGCAGTTTGCCCCCTAAGGCGGGAGGGGGAAGGGAGCAGTTCTTC.